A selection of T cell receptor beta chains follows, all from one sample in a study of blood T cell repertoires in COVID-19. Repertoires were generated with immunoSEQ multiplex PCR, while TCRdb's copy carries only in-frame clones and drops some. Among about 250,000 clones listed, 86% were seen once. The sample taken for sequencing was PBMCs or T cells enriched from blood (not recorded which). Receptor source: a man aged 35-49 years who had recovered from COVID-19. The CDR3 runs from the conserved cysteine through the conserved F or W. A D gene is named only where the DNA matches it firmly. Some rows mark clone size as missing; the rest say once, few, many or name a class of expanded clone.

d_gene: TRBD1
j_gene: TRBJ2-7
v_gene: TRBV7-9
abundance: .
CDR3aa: CASNLGRTGPWEQYF
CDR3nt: TGTGCCAGCAATCTAGGCAGGACAGGACCCTGGGAGCAGTACTTC

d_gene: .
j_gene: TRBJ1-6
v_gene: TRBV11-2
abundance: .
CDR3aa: CASSLARASILGSPLHF
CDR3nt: TGTGCCAGCAGCTTAGCCAGGGCTTCTATTTTGGGTTCACCCCTCCACTTT

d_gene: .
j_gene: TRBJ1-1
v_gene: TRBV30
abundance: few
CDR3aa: CAWIKGSRWVGRLNTEAFF
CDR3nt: TGTGCCTGGATCAAAGGATCCAGGTGGGTTGGCAGGCTGAACACTGAAGCTTTCTTT

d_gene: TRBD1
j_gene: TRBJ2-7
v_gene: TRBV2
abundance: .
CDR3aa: CASSKGQGIYEQYF
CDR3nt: TGTGCCAGCAGTAAGGGACAGGGAATATACGAGCAGTACTTC

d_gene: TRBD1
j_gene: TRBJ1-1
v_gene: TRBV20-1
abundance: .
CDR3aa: CSASGTVEAFF
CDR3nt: TGCAGTGCTAGCGGGACAGTTGAAGCTTTCTTT

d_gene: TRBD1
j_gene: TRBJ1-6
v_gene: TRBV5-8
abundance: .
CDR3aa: CASGSRVSDRPLHF
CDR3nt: TGTGCCAGCGGGAGTCGGGTCTCGGACAGGCCCCTCCACTTT

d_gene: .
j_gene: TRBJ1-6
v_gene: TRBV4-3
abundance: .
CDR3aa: CASSQEYLGAGNSPLHF
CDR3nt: TGCGCCAGCAGCCAAGAATACTTGGGGGCCGGTAATTCACCCCTCCACTTT

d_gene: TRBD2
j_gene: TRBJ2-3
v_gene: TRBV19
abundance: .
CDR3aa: CASSMTSGWTDTQYF
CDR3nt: TGTGCCAGTAGTATGACTAGCGGTTGGACGGATACGCAGTATTTT

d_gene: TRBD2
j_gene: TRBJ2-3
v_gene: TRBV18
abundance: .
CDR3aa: CASSKRGRSSTDTQYF
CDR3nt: TGTGCCAGCTCAAAGCGGGGGAGGTCTAGCACAGATACGCAGTATTTT

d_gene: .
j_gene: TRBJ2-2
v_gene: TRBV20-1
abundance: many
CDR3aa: CSASGGVGSTGELFF
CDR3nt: TGCAGTGCTAGTGGGGGCGTAGGGTCAACCGGGGAGCTGTTTTTT

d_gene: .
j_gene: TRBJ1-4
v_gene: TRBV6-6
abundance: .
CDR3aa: CASSHRAGLLTEKLFF
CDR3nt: TGTGCCAGCAGTCACCGGGCAGGGCTCCTTACGGAAAAACTGTTTTTT

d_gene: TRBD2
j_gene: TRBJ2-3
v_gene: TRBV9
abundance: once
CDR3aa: CASSVTYKRGEPDTQYF
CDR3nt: TGTGCCAGCAGCGTAACTTATAAGCGGGGGGAGCCAGATACGCAGTATTTT

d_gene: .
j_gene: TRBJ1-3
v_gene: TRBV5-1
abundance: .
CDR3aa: CASSLDTGYGNTIYF
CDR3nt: TGCGCCAGCAGCTTGGACACCGGGTATGGAAACACCATATATTTT

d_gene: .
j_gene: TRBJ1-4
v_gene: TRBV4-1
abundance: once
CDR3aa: CASSQDMQGHAANEKLFF
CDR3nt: TGCGCCAGCAGCCAAGATATGCAGGGGCACGCGGCTAATGAAAAACTGTTTTTT

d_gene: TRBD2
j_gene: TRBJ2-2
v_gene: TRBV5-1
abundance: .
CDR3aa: CASSSPFLSGTRELFF
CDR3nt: TGCGCCAGCAGCTCCCCCTTCCTAAGCGGGACCAGGGAGCTGTTTTTT

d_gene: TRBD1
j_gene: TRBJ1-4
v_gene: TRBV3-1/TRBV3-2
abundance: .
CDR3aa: CASSQGTGRYEKLFF
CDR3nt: TGTGCCAGCAGCCAAGGGACAGGCCGTTATGAAAAACTGTTTTTT

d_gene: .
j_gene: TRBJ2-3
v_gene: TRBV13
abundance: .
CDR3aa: CASSLQMDTQYF
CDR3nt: TGTGCCAGCAGCTTACAGATGGATACGCAGTATTTT

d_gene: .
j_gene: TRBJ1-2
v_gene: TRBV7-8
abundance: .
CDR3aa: CASSYRQHLYGYTF
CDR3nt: TGTGCCAGCAGCTACCGACAGCACCTCTATGGCTACACCTTC

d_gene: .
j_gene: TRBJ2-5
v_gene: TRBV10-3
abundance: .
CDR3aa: CAIKGTSYQETQYF
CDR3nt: TGTGCCATCAAAGGGACATCGTACCAAGAGACCCAGTACTTC

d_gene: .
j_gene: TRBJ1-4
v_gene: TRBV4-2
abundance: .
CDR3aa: CASSPDRLNEKLFF
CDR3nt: TGTGCCAGCAGCCCGGACAGACTTAATGAAAAACTGTTTTTT

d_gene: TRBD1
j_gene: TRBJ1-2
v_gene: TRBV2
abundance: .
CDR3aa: CAREQEGDRGQNYGYTF
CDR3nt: TGTGCCAGGGAGCAGGAGGGGGACAGGGGGCAGAACTATGGCTACACCTTC

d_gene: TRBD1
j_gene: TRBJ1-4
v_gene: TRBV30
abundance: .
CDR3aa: CAWGTGGFEKLFF
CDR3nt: TGTGCCTGGGGGACAGGGGGCTTTGAAAAACTGTTTTTT

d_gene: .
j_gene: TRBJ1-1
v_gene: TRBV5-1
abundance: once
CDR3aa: CASSLLGQGNTEAFF
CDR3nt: TGCGCCAGCAGCTTGCTCGGGCAGGGGAACACTGAAGCTTTCTTT